The subject of this entry is one T cell receptor (beta chain). These data come from a study of blood T cell repertoires in COVID-19. Study information: Samples came from the United States, Italy and Spain, spanning acute and convalescent COVID-19.

The table came from immunoSEQ multiplex PCR; TCRdb's copy has only in-frame clones and leaves some out. Among roughly 250,000 clones, over 75% were seen once, and the ten largest hold 8.6%. Material for sequencing was peripheral blood. This receptor was taken from a human donor in a cohort sampled during active COVID-19.

CDR3 sequence: CASSLGPLGDNEQFF. The CDR3 DNA reads as TGTGCCAGCTCCCTAGGGCCCCTGGGAGACAATGAGCAGTTCTTC. The V and J genes are TRBV18 and TRBJ2-1; D is possibly TRBD2 (5 bases). The CDR3 spans 15 residues. Trimming stripped 6 bases from V and 5 bases from J, with 17 bases between. The germline CDR1 and CDR2 sequences are KGHSH and LQKENI.